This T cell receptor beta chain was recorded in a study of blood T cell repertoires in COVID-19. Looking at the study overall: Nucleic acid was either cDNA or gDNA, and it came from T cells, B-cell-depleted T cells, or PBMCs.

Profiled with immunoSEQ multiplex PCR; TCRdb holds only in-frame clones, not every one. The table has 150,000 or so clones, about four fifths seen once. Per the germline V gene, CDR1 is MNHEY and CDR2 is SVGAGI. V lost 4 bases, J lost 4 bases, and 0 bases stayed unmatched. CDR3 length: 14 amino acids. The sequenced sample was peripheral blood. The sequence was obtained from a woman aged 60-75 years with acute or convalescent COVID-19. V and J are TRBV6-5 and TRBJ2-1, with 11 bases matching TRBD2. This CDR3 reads CASSSSGGYNEQFF. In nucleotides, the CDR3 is TGTGCCAGCAGTTCTAGCGGGGGGTACAATGAGCAGTTCTTC.